The next 27 T cell receptor beta chains were all read from a single sample in a study of CD4 T cells in relation to SARS-CoV-2 and coronaviruses. Clones were sequenced by immunoSEQ multiplex PCR, and TCRdb holds only the in-frame ones, with some missing. Seen here are tens of thousands of clones, about 80% observed once, and the top ten hold about 15%. CD4+ T cells from unexposed donors were obtained before the COVID-19 pandemic (2011-2018). CD4+ T cells were isolated from the cells after around 9 days of culture. These receptors' antigens are unknown. Sequencing input: CD4+ T cells from PBMCs, cultured in vitro. The source is a human donor in good health.

The chain uses TRBV24-1 and TRBJ2-5; D unresolved. V was clipped by 1 base and J by 2 bases, with 10 bases between them. The CDR3 consists of 15 residues. Germline V lookup: CDR1 KGHDR, CDR2 SFDVKD. In DNA form, the CDR3 reads TGTGCCACCAGTGATTTTGGCCGAAAGCAAGAGACCCAGTACTTC. As protein: CATSDFGRKQETQYF.

V usage is TRBV6-5 and J usage is TRBJ2-2, with TRBD1 matching 8 bases. The germline V gene has CDR1 MNHEY and CDR2 SVGAGI. This CDR3 has 13 residues. V shed 2 bases, J shed 11 bases, and the junction held 4 bases outside the gene matches. CDR3 protein: CASSYQTGVELFF. The CDR3 DNA follows: TGTGCCAGCAGTTACCAGACAGGGGTAGAGCTGTTTTTT.

Here the CDR3 reads CASSSRVATEAFF. Here the CDR3 DNA reads TGTGCCAGCAGTTCCAGGGTAGCCACTGAAGCTTTCTTT. This chain uses TRBV25-1 with TRBJ1-1; possibly TRBD1 for D (5 bases). This CDR3 region has 13 residues. Trimming pared 5 bases from V and 4 bases from J, leaving 11 bases between. Per germline, CDR1 MGHDK and CDR2 SYGVNS.

The V gene is TRBV19, the J gene TRBJ2-1; 8 bases fit TRBD2. CDR3 length: 16 amino acids. Trimming took 3 bases from V and 5 from J; bases not matched to a gene: 9. Germline lookup yields CDR1 LNHDA and CDR2 SQIVND (reference sequence). The CDR3 is CASSIPYGTRDNEQFF. CDR3 nucleotides: TGTGCCAGTAGTATCCCCTACGGGACTAGAGACAATGAGCAGTTCTTC.

The chain combines TRBV4-2 with TRBJ1-1, with 9 bases matching TRBD1. There are 15 residues in the CDR3. The junction had 4 bases not matched to a gene; V was cut back by 0 bases and J by 5 bases. Germline-derived CDR1 and CDR2 are LGHNA and YNFKEQ. The CDR3 DNA reads TGTGCCAGCAGCCAAGATCTTGACAGGGGGACTGAAGCTTTCTTT. As protein: CASSQDLDRGTEAFF.

The chain carries TRBV6-5 and TRBJ1-1; D gene uncertain. The CDR3 runs to 11 residues. Trimming removed 6 bases from V and 1 base from J, with 3 bases in between. The germline V gene encodes CDR1 MNHEY and CDR2 SVGAGI. In nucleotides, the CDR3 is TGTGCCAGCAGGGGGAACACTGAAGCTTTCTTT. Encoded protein: CASRGNTEAFF.

V is TRBV6-1 and J is TRBJ1-1, with D unclear. From germline, CDR1 is MNHNS and CDR2 SASEGT. The CDR3 is made up of 15 amino acids. V gave up 3 bases and J gave up 3 bases, with 14 bases separating them. The CDR3 reads CASSETRPADTEAFF. Written as DNA, the CDR3 is TGTGCCAGCAGTGAGACGAGACCTGCCGACACTGAAGCTTTCTTT.

The genes are TRBV3-1 (or the pseudogene TRBV3-2) and TRBJ2-7, with TRBD2 identical over 10 bases. V dropped 3 bases and J dropped 2; count of bases not matched to a gene: 4. Germline values: CDR1 LGHDT, CDR2 YNNKEL (reference sequence). The CDR3 length is 15 residues. The CDR3, as DNA: TGTGCCAGCAGCCAGTCTAGCGGGAGCCCCTACGAGCAGTACTTC. This translates into CASSQSSGSPYEQYF.

The chain couples TRBV6-5 to TRBJ2-2; D remains ambiguous. The CDR3 sequence is 13 residues long. Germline V gene data show CDR1 as MNHEY and CDR2 as SVGAGI. Trimming removed 9 bases from V and 3 bases from J, with 11 bases in between. The DNA of the CDR3 is TGTGCCAGTTGGGGATTCGACACCGGGGAGCTGTTTTTT. The encoded protein is CASWGFDTGELFF.

This chain uses TRBV19 with TRBJ1-1; D ambiguous. The V end lost 5 bases, the J end lost 4 bases, and 11 bases lay between the germline ends. This CDR3 is built from 13 residues. Germline V gene data show CDR1 as LNHDA and CDR2 as SQIVND (reference sequence). The CDR3 DNA reads as TGTGCCAGTAGTTGGTCAGAACGCACTGAAGCTTTCTTT. It specifies CASSWSERTEAFF.

The J gene is TRBJ2-3, the V gene TRBV5-1, with TRBD2 matching over 8 bases. Germline values: CDR1 SGHRS, CDR2 YFSETQ. CDR3 length: 19 amino acids. The V gene end was trimmed by 3 bases and the J gene end by 1 base; junction bases not matched to a gene: 16. The DNA for the CDR3 is TGCGCCAGCAGCTCTACCTTTATGGCGGGAGGAAGGGGCACAGATACGCAGTATTTT. Encoded protein: CASSSTFMAGGRGTDTQYF.

V usage is TRBV5-1 and J usage is TRBJ2-3, with 12 bases that match TRBD2. The CDR3 has 15 residues. CDR1 and CDR2 (germline): SGHRS, YFSETQ. The J segment lost 6 bases and the V segment lost 4 bases, leaving 6 bases of the junction unmatched. Written as DNA, the CDR3 is TGCGCCAGCAGCCCCAGGACTAGCGGGATGGATACGCAGTATTTT. Translated, it gives CASSPRTSGMDTQYF.

This chain uses TRBV12-5 with TRBJ2-5; 13 nucleotides align to TRBD2. The length of the CDR3 is 15 residues. With V trimmed by 5 bases and J by 3 bases, 3 bases remained unmatched. CDR1 LGHNT and CDR2 FRNRAP come from the germline V gene. The CDR3 DNA reads as TGTGCTAGTGGTCAAGGGACTAGCGGGAAAGAGACCCAGTACTTC. Protein: CASGQGTSGKETQYF.

This sequence joins TRBV2 and TRBJ1-4; tentative D call: TRBD1 (6 bases). The germline CDR1 and CDR2 sequences are SNHLY and FYNNEI. The CDR3 extends over 14 amino acids. Trimming shortened V by 7 bases and J by 7 bases, and 16 bases separated the two germline ends. This CDR3 reads CASTQLGGGEKLFF. In DNA, the CDR3 is TGTGCCAGCACCCAACTGGGGGGCGGTGAAAAACTGTTTTTT.

The chain employs TRBV7-2 and TRBJ1-1, with D unclear. The V gene lost 1 base and the J gene lost 3 bases, with 6 bases spanning the gap. CDR3 length equals 13 residues. From germline, CDR1 is SGHTA and CDR2 FQGNSA. CDR3 nucleotide sequence: TGTGCCAGCAGCTTAGGTAGCGACACTGAAGCTTTCTTT. It yields the protein CASSLGSDTEAFF.

The chain couples TRBV29-1 to TRBJ2-7, with 8 nucleotides matching TRBD2. V gave up 5 bases and J gave up 2 bases; unmatched junction bases: 8. CDR3 size: 14 residues. Germline assignment: CDR1 SQVTM and CDR2 ANQGSEA. The CDR3 nucleotides read TGCAGCGTTCCCTCAGCGGGAGAAACCTACGAGCAGTACTTC. Translated: CSVPSAGETYEQYF.

This clone has a handful of counts. The CDR3 sequence: CASSFRGVLTEAFF. As DNA, the CDR3 is TGTGCCAGCAGCTTCCGGGGGGTCTTAACTGAAGCTTTCTTT. The J gene is TRBJ1-1, the V gene TRBV5-4; weak D call: TRBD1 (5 bases). The CDR3 contains 14 residues. The V gene's germline CDR1 is SGHNT and CDR2 YYREEE (reference sequence). V lost 2 bases to trimming and J lost 5 bases, with 13 bases between them.

The chain is built from TRBV4-1 and TRBJ2-1, with D perhaps given as TRBD1 or TRBD2 (7 bases each). Trimming took 5 bases from V and 3 from J, leaving 14 bases between them. Germline V CDR1 and CDR2: MGHRA, YSYEKL. This CDR3 is 15 amino acids long. The CDR3 nucleotides are TGCGCCAGCAGCAAGACAGGGACTAACTACAATGAGCAGTTCTTC. This codes for CASSKTGTNYNEQFF.

The CDR3 DNA is TGTGCCAGCAGCTGGGCGGGAGACGAGACCCAGTACTTC. Translated, it gives CASSWAGDETQYF. The chain joins TRBV7-3 to TRBJ2-5, with 7 bases aligning to TRBD2. CDR3 length: 13 amino acids. V shed 4 bases, J shed 5 bases, and the junction held 4 bases outside the gene matches. Germline V lookup: CDR1 SGHTA, CDR2 FQGTGA.

J is TRBJ2-7 and V is TRBV5-1; D is possibly TRBD1 or TRBD2 (5 bases each). The germline gives CDR1 SGHRS, CDR2 YFSETQ. The CDR3 consists of 14 residues. With 0 bases removed from V and 7 bases from J, the gap between germline ends came to 14 bases. The CDR3 DNA reads as TGCGCCAGCAGCTTGGTTCAGGGCGCGGGTGAGCAGTACTTC. It specifies CASSLVQGAGEQYF.

The chain couples TRBV19 to TRBJ2-7; D is possibly TRBD1 (6 bases). The V and J ends lost 0 bases and 0 bases respectively, with 9 bases between them. CDR3 size: 15 residues. CDR1 is LNHDA and CDR2 is SQIVND in the germline V gene (reference sequence). The CDR3 protein is CASSIDGTPSYEQYF. Here the CDR3 DNA reads TGTGCCAGTAGTATAGACGGGACACCCTCCTACGAGCAGTACTTC.

This chain joins TRBV6-5 and TRBJ1-1, with 7 bases lining up with TRBD1. V lost 6 bases to trimming and J lost 1 base; unmatched junction nucleotides: 5. Germline V gene sequence: CDR1 MNHEY, CDR2 SVGAGI. The CDR3 length is 14 residues. The CDR3 region is CASSRDSRNTEAFF. In DNA form, the CDR3 reads TGTGCCAGCAGCCGGGACAGCCGGAACACTGAAGCTTTCTTT.

The J gene is TRBJ2-7, the V gene TRBV7-9; D might be TRBD2 (5 bases). Germline-derived CDR1 and CDR2 are SEHNR and FQNEAQ (reference sequence). There are 13 residues in the CDR3. Trimming removed 2 bases at V and 7 bases at J, with 12 bases between. The CDR3 DNA sequence: TGTGCCAGCAGCTTACCGGGGAGATGGGAGCAGTACTTC. Residues: CASSLPGRWEQYF.

The chain links TRBV7-7 to TRBJ2-1; 8 nucleotides align to TRBD2. Germline V CDR1 and CDR2: SSHAT, FNYEAQ (reference sequence). The V segment lost 5 bases and the J segment 6 bases; nucleotides outside the gene matches: 12. The CDR3 is 16 residues long. CDR3 residues: CASSPRAGRGGNEQFF. The CDR3 DNA is TGTGCCAGCAGCCCCCGTGCCGGGAGGGGCGGCAATGAGCAGTTCTTC.

The table lists this clone with a few counts. CDR3: CASSLSPDVGTYEQYF. The CDR3 nucleotides read TGCGCCAGCAGCCTTTCCCCGGACGTCGGAACCTACGAGCAGTACTTC. The chain uses TRBV4-1 and TRBJ2-7; no clear D. CDR3 size: 16 residues. Germline values: CDR1 MGHRA, CDR2 YSYEKL. V lost 4 bases and J lost 2, with 18 bases in between.

The sample holds a few counts of this clone. V usage is TRBV5-4 and J usage is TRBJ2-7; D gene uncertain. Deletions cut 6 bases from V and 2 bases from J, with 18 bases between. This CDR3 is 15 amino acids long. Germline V gene data show CDR1 as SGHNT and CDR2 as YYREEE (reference sequence). CDR3 protein: CASTFGLDGTYEQYF. CDR3 nucleotides: TGTGCCAGCACCTTCGGCTTGGACGGAACCTACGAGCAGTACTTC.

The genes are TRBV18 and TRBJ2-2, with D hard to call. The CDR3 is 12 residues long. The V end lost 4 bases, the J end lost 4 bases, and 4 bases lay between the germline ends. Germline-derived CDR1 and CDR2 are KGHSH and LQKENI. In nucleotides, the CDR3 is TGTGCCAGCTCACAGGGCACCGGGGAGCTGTTTTTT. Its translation is CASSQGTGELFF.